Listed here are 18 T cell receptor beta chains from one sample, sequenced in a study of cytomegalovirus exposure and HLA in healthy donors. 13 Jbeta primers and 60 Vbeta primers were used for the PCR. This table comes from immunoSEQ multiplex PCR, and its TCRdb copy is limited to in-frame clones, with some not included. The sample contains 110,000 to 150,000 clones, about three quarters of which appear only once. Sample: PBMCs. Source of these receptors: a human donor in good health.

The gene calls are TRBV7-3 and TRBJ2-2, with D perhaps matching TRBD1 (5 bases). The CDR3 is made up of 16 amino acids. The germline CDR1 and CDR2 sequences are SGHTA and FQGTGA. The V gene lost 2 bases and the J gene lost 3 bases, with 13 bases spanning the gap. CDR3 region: CASSLAGAPDTGELFF. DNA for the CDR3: TGTGCCAGCAGCTTAGCTGGGGCCCCGGACACCGGGGAGCTGTTTTTT.

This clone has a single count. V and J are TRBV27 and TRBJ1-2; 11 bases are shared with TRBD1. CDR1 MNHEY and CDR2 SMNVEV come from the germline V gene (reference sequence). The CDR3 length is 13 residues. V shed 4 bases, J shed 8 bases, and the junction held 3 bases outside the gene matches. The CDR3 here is CASSSGQGGGYTF. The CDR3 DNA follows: TGTGCCAGCAGTTCGGGACAGGGGGGGGGCTACACCTTC.

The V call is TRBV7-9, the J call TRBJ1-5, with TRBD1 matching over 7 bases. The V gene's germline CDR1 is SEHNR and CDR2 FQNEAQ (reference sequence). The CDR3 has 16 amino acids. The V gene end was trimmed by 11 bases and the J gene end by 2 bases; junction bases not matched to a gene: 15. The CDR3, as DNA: TGTGCCGCCAACACTCTGGTACAGGGGCGCAATCAGCCCCAGCATTTT. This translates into CAANTLVQGRNQPQHF.

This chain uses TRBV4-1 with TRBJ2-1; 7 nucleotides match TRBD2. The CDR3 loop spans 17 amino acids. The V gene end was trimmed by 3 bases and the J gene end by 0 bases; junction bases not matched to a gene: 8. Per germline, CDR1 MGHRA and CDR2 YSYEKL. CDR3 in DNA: TGCGCCAGCAGCCATGTCTGGCGGGGGAGCTCCTACAATGAGCAGTTCTTC. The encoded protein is CASSHVWRGSSYNEQFF.

The CDR3 DNA is TGTGCCAGCAGCCTTGGGTGGGACGGGGGGTTGGTCGGGGAGCTGTTTTTT. As protein: CASSLGWDGGLVGELFF. The rearrangement uses TRBV7-2 and TRBJ2-2; 7 bases agree with TRBD2. The CDR3 is 17 residues long. V trimming: 5 bases; J trimming: 7 bases; junction bases outside the gene matches: 16. Germline V gene lookup returns CDR1 SGHTA and CDR2 FQGNSA. The variable domain in full, completed from reference TRBV7-2 and TRBJ2-2, reads GAGVSQSPSNKVTEKGKDVELRCDPISGHTALYWYRQSLGQGLEFLIYFQGNSAPDKSGLPSDRFSAERTGGSVSTLTIQRTQQEDSAVYLCASSLGWDGGLVGELFFGEGSRLTVL.

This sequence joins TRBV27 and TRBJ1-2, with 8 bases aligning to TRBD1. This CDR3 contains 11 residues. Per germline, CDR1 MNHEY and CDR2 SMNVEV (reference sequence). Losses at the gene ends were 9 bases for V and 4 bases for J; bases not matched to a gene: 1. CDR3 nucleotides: TGTGCCAGTGGACAGGGCTATGGCTACACCTTC. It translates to CASGQGYGYTF.

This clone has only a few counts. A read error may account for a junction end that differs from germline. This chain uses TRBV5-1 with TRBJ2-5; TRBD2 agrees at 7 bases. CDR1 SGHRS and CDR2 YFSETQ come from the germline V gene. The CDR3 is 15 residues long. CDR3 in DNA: TGCGCCAGTAGCTTAATGGCGGGAGACCAAGAGACCCAGTACTTC. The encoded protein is CASSLMAGDQETQYF.

Written as DNA, the CDR3 is TGCGCCAGCAGCTTCCGGGGGGTCGGTGAAAAACTGTTTTTT. Amino acid sequence: CASSFRGVGEKLFF. This rearrangement joins TRBV5-1 to TRBJ1-4; D may be TRBD1 (5 bases). Trimming pared 2 bases from V and 7 bases from J, leaving 12 bases between. The germline CDR1 and CDR2 sequences are SGHRS and YFSETQ. The CDR3 contains 14 residues.

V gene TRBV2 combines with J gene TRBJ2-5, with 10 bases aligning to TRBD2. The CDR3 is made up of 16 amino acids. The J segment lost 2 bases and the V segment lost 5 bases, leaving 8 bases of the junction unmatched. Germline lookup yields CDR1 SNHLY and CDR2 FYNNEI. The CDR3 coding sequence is TGTGCCAGCAGTCCTCTTAGCGGGGGGACTCAAGAGACCCAGTACTTC. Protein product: CASSPLSGGTQETQYF.

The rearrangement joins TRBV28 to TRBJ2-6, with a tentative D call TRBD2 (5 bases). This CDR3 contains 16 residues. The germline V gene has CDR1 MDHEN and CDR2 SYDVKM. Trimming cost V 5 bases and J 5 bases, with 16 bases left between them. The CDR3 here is CASSPEGRRWANVLTF. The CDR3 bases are TGTGCCAGCAGTCCCGAGGGCCGGCGCTGGGCCAACGTCCTGACTTTC.

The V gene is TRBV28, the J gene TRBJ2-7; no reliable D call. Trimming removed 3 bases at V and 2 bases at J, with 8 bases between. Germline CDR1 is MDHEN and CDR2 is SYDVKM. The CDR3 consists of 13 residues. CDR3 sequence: CASSFGSAYEQYF. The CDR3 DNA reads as TGTGCCAGCAGTTTCGGCAGCGCCTACGAGCAGTACTTC. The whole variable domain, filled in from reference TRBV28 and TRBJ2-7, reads DVKVTQSSRYLVKRTGEKVFLECVQDMDHENMFWYRQDPGLGLRLIYFSYDVKMKEKGDIPEGYSVSREKKERFSLILESASTNQTSMYLCASSFGSAYEQYFGPGTRLTVT.

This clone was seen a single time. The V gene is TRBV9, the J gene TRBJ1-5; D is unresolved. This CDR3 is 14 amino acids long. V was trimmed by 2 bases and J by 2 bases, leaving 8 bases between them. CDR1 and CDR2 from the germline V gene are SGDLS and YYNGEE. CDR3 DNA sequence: TGTGCCAGCAGCGTTGACATGGGCAATCAGCCCCAGCATTTT. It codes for CASSVDMGNQPQHF.

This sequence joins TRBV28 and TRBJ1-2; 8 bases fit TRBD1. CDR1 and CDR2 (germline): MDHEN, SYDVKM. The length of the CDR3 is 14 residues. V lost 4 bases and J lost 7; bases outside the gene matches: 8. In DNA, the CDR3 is TGTGCCAGCAGTTCCGGACAGGGAAACGTTGGCTACACCTTC. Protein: CASSSGQGNVGYTF.

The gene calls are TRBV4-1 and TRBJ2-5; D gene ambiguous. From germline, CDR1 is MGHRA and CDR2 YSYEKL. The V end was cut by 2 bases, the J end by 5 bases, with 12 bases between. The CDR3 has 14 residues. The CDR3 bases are TGCGCCAGCAGCCAATTAATGGTTCGGGAGACCCAGTACTTC. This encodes CASSQLMVRETQYF.

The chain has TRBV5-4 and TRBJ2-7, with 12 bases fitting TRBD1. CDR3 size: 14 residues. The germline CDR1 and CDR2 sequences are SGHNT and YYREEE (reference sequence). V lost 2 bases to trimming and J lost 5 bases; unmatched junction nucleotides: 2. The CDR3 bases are TGTGCCAGCAGCTTCCGGGACAGGGGGCACGAGCAGTACTTC. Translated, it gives CASSFRDRGHEQYF.

DNA for the CDR3: TGTGCCAGCAGCCAAATGCCGGGGGAGTCCTACGAGCAGTACTTC. It encodes CASSQMPGESYEQYF. The V and J genes are TRBV21-1 and TRBJ2-7; the D segment call TRBD2 is taken from the table without a DNA check. TRBV21-1 is a pseudogene segment. The CDR3 is made up of 15 amino acids.

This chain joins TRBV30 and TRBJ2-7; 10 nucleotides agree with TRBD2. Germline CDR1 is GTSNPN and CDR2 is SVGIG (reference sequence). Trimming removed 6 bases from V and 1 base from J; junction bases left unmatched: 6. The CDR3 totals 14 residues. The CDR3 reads CACIQREGSYEQYF. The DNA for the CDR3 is TGTGCCTGCATCCAGCGGGAGGGATCCTACGAGCAGTACTTC. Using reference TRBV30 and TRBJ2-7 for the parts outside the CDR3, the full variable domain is SQTIHQWPATLVQPVGSPLSLECTVEGTSNPNLYWYRQAAGRGLQLLFYSVGIGQISSEVPQNLSASRPQDRQFILSSKKLLLSDSGFYLCACIQREGSYEQYFGPGTRLTVT.

CDR3: CASSEHRNVYEQYF. The DNA of the CDR3 is TGTGCCAGCAGTGAACACAGGAATGTGTACGAGCAGTACTTC. The rearrangement links TRBV6-1 to TRBJ2-7, with D perhaps TRBD1 (5 bases). CDR3 size: 14 residues. V was shortened by 2 bases and J by 4 bases, with 12 bases between the two germline ends. Germline V gene data show CDR1 as MNHNS and CDR2 as SASEGT.